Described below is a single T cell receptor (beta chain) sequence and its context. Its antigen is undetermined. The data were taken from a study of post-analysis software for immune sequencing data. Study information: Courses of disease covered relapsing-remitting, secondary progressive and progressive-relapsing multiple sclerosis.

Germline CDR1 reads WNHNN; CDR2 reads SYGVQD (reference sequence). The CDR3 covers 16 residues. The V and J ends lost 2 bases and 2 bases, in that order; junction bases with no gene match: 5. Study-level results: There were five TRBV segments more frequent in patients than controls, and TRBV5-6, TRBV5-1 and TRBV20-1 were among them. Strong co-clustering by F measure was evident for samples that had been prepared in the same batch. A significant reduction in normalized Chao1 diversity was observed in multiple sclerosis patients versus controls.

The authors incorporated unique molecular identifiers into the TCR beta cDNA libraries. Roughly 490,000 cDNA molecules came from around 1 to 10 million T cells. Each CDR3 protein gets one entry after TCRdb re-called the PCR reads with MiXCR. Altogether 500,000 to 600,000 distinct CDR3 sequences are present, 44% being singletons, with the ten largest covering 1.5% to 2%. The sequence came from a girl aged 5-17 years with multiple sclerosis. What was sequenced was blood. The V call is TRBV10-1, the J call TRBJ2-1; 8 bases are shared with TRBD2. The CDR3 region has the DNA TGCGCCAGCAGTGAGAAGCGGGAGAGGACCTACAATGAGCAGTTCTTC. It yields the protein CASSEKRERTYNEQFF.